These 26 T cell receptor beta chains came from one sample sequenced in a study of blood T cell repertoires in COVID-19. TCRdb's table, derived via immunoSEQ multiplex PCR, lists solely in-frame clones and lacks some. The data contain 100,000 or so clones, less than 90% of them singletons. Sequenced sample: peripheral blood. The receptors were sampled from a man between 65 and 79 years old with active or convalescent COVID-19.

The chain links TRBV5-4 to TRBJ2-5, with TRBD1 matching over 9 bases. The CDR3 loop spans 14 amino acids. CDR1 and CDR2 (germline): SGHNT, YYREEE (reference sequence). The V segment lost 4 bases and the J segment 1 base; nucleotides outside the gene matches: 2. CDR3: CASSRTGVQETQYF. For the CDR3, the DNA is TGTGCCAGCAGCAGGACAGGGGTCCAAGAGACCCAGTACTTC.

This chain links TRBV2 with TRBJ1-5; tentatively, D is TRBD1 (5 bases). Trimming took 4 bases from V and 4 from J, leaving 8 bases between them. There are 13 residues in the CDR3. Germline CDR1 SNHLY, CDR2 FYNNEI. The CDR3 DNA follows: TGTGCCAGCAGTGTGGGGGGAAATCAGCCCCAGCATTTT. It specifies CASSVGGNQPQHF. The full variable domain, in which reference TRBV2 and TRBJ1-5 provide the parts outside the CDR3, is EPEVTQTPSHQVTQMGQEVILRCVPISNHLYFYWYRQILGQKVEFLVSFYNNEISEKSEIFDDQFSVERPDGSNFTLKIRSTKLEDSAMYFCASSVGGNQPQHFGDGTRLSIL.

The chain combines TRBV30 with TRBJ1-1; 11 bases align to TRBD1. Trimming took 7 bases from V and 6 from J; bases not matched to a gene: 7. The CDR3 extends over 13 amino acids. The germline CDR1 and CDR2 sequences are GTSNPN and SVGIG (reference sequence). The CDR3 loop is CASTGQGVSEAFF. Written as DNA, the CDR3 is TGTGCCTCCACGGGACAGGGGGTCTCTGAAGCTTTCTTT.

The V and J genes are TRBV7-8 and TRBJ1-6, with D uncertain. CDR3 length: 12 residues. Germline CDR1 and CDR2: SGHVS and FQNEAQ. V dropped 1 base and J dropped 10 bases, with 5 bases sitting between them. Here the CDR3 reads CASSLDQSPLHF. The DNA for the CDR3 is TGTGCCAGCAGCTTAGATCAATCACCCCTCCACTTT.

The gene calls are TRBV19 and TRBJ1-3; possible D gene TRBD1, 5 bases. V was trimmed by 2 bases and J by 0 bases, leaving 11 bases between them. Per the germline V gene, CDR1 is LNHDA and CDR2 is SQIVND (reference sequence). The CDR3 length is 16 residues. The CDR3: CASSILAGNSGNTIYF. The CDR3 DNA reads as TGTGCCAGTAGTATATTGGCAGGGAACTCTGGAAACACCATATATTTT.

The chain carries TRBV28 and TRBJ2-1; TRBD1 matches 8 bases. The CDR3 is 13 residues long. The germline CDR1 and CDR2 sequences are MDHEN and SYDVKM. Unmatched junction bases numbered 3, after V lost 3 bases and J lost 8 bases. The CDR3 nucleotides read TGTGCCAGCAGTTTGCCAGGGGGCTATGAGCAGTTCTTC. Amino acid sequence: CASSLPGGYEQFF.

The J gene is TRBJ1-5, the V gene TRBV2; D gene uncertain. V was cut by 4 bases and J by 1 base, with 11 bases left in between. The CDR3 has 15 amino acids. Germline-derived CDR1 and CDR2 are SNHLY and FYNNEI. As DNA, the CDR3 is TGTGCCAGCAGTGTCGGAGGTCAGAGCAATCAGCCCCAGCATTTT. As protein: CASSVGGQSNQPQHF.

This clone was seen a single time. The J gene is TRBJ2-2, the V gene TRBV7-2; 9 nucleotides agree with TRBD1. After removal of 4 bases from V and 7 bases from J, the junction contained 7 bases not matched to a gene. The germline V gene encodes CDR1 SGHTA and CDR2 FQGNSA. The CDR3 totals 15 residues. The CDR3 loop reads CASSSTQGANGELFF. As DNA, the CDR3 is TGTGCCAGCAGCTCAACACAGGGGGCGAACGGGGAGCTGTTTTTT.

This clone was seen more than once but under ten times. The rearrangement links TRBV7-2 to TRBJ1-3, with D possibly TRBD1 on 5 matching bases. Germline V gene data show CDR1 as SGHTA and CDR2 as FQGNSA. This CDR3 region has 14 residues. Trimming left V 2 bases short and J 4 bases short, with 9 bases between. In nucleotides, the CDR3 is TGTGCCAGCAGCTTACACGGGGGAGGAAACACCATATATTTT. It specifies CASSLHGGGNTIYF. Variable domain in full (rest from reference TRBV7-2 and TRBJ1-3): GAGVSQSPSNKVTEKGKDVELRCDPISGHTALYWYRQSLGQGLEFLIYFQGNSAPDKSGLPSDRFSAERTGGSVSTLTIQRTQQEDSAVYLCASSLHGGGNTIYFGEGSWLTVV.

The gene calls are TRBV7-3 and TRBJ2-3; TRBD2 is a possible D gene (5 bases). The germline gives CDR1 SGHTA, CDR2 FQGTGA. Trimming left V 3 bases short and J 2 bases short, with 9 bases between. This CDR3 is built from 14 residues. CDR3 residues: CASSFGLVTDTQYF. CDR3 nucleotides: TGTGCCAGCAGCTTCGGACTCGTCACAGATACGCAGTATTTT.

V is TRBV30 and J is TRBJ2-6; D may be TRBD1 (5 bases). Trimming stripped 2 bases from V and 0 bases from J, with 14 bases between. This CDR3 region has 17 residues. Germline V lookup: CDR1 GTSNPN, CDR2 SVGIG (reference sequence). CDR3 loop: CAWSFTGRTSGANVLTF. The CDR3 bases are TGTGCCTGGAGTTTCACAGGACGCACCTCTGGGGCCAACGTCCTGACTTTC.

The J gene is TRBJ2-5, the V gene TRBV15; possibly TRBD1 for D (6 bases). The CDR3 consists of 15 residues. Germline V gives CDR1 LNHNV, CDR2 YYDKDF (reference sequence). Trimming cost V 2 bases and J 1 base, with 11 bases left between them. As DNA, the CDR3 is TGTGCCACCAGCAGATACTCAGGGGCCCAAGAGACCCAGTACTTC. Encoded protein: CATSRYSGAQETQYF.

The V gene is TRBV4-1, the J gene TRBJ1-6; D remains unclear. CDR1 and CDR2 from the germline V gene are MGHRA and YSYEKL. Trimming left V 5 bases short and J 1 base short, with 6 bases between. This CDR3 is built from 14 residues. CDR3: CASSRVSYNSPLHF. The CDR3 region has the DNA TGCGCCAGCAGCAGAGTGTCCTATAATTCACCCCTCCACTTT.

This rearrangement joins TRBV5-1 to TRBJ2-7; 9 bases are shared with TRBD1. Germline V gene lookup returns CDR1 SGHRS and CDR2 YFSETQ. The V gene end was trimmed by 6 bases and the J gene end by 5 bases; junction bases not matched to a gene: 9. There are 14 residues in the CDR3. The CDR3 loop reads CASKPGTGFDEQYF. The CDR3 nucleotides read TGCGCCAGCAAACCGGGGACAGGGTTCGACGAGCAGTACTTC.

The gene calls are TRBV27 and TRBJ2-1; 8 bases map to TRBD2. The CDR3 totals 16 residues. Losses at the gene ends were 5 bases for V and 0 bases for J; bases not matched to a gene: 6. Germline V lookup: CDR1 MNHEY, CDR2 SMNVEV (reference sequence). CDR3: CASSRGGPSSYNEQFF. In DNA form, the CDR3 reads TGTGCCAGCAGTCGGGGGGGTCCTAGCTCCTACAATGAGCAGTTCTTC.

The chain joins TRBV15 to TRBJ2-2; D is possibly TRBD1 (6 bases). The CDR3 length is 16 residues. The ends were cut back, 0 bases at V and 4 bases at J, with 12 bases in the middle. From germline, CDR1 is LNHNV and CDR2 YYDKDF (reference sequence). CDR3 in amino acids: CATSRETGQTTGELFF. In DNA, the CDR3 is TGTGCCACCAGCAGAGAAACGGGACAAACCACCGGGGAGCTGTTTTTT.

J is TRBJ2-1 and V is TRBV11-2; 9 bases map to TRBD2. With 1 base clipped from V and 2 bases from J, the junction kept 9 bases outside the gene matches. CDR3 length equals 18 residues. The germline CDR1 and CDR2 sequences are SGHAT and FQNNGV. The CDR3 reads CASSLGGGGAGTYNEQFF. In DNA, the CDR3 is TGTGCCAGCAGCTTAGGTGGCGGGGGGGCCGGAACCTACAATGAGCAGTTCTTC.

The rearrangement uses TRBV19 and TRBJ2-4, with D maybe TRBD1 (5 bases). The CDR3 is 16 residues long. Trimming removed 2 bases from V and 0 bases from J, with 11 bases in between. The germline gives CDR1 LNHDA, CDR2 SQIVND (reference sequence). In DNA form, the CDR3 reads TGTGCCAGTAGTATACAGGGTCATGGAGCCAAAAACATTCAGTACTTC. Protein: CASSIQGHGAKNIQYF.

This chain joins TRBV5-1 and TRBJ2-3; D is unresolved. Deletions cut 5 bases from V and 0 bases from J, with 7 bases between. Germline assignment: CDR1 SGHRS and CDR2 YFSETQ. This CDR3 comprises 13 residues. The CDR3 here is CASRPTSTDTQYF. In DNA, the CDR3 is TGCGCCAGCAGGCCCACTAGCACAGATACGCAGTATTTT.

The chain couples TRBV7-2 to TRBJ2-2, with unresolved D. With 2 bases removed from V and 2 bases from J, the gap between germline ends came to 15 bases. The CDR3 is made up of 17 amino acids. Looked up from germline, CDR1 is SGHTA and CDR2 is FQGNSA. The CDR3 DNA is TGTGCCAGCAGCTTAAACCCAGTCAGGCGAAACACCGGGGAGCTGTTTTTT. Protein product: CASSLNPVRRNTGELFF.

The gene calls are TRBV19 and TRBJ2-1, with a tentative D call TRBD2 (6 bases). V was trimmed by 6 bases and J by 12 bases, leaving 18 bases between them. Per the germline V gene, CDR1 is LNHDA and CDR2 is SQIVND (reference sequence). The CDR3 is made up of 13 amino acids. This CDR3 is CASRLVGEVVQFF. The CDR3 nucleotides are TGTGCCAGTAGATTAGTAGGGGAGGTGGTGCAGTTCTTC.

The chain has TRBV9 and TRBJ2-7, with D perhaps matching TRBD1 (6 bases). Trimming removed 2 bases at V and 1 base at J, with 10 bases between. Germline V gene data show CDR1 as SGDLS and CDR2 as YYNGEE. The CDR3 loop spans 14 amino acids. CDR3 nucleotide sequence: TGTGCCAGCAGCGTGGAAACAGGGTCCTACGAGCAGTACTTC. It codes for CASSVETGSYEQYF.

The table lists this clone with a count of one. The gene calls are TRBV6-5 and TRBJ1-1; D is unclear. Per germline, CDR1 MNHEY and CDR2 SVGAGI. This CDR3 is 13 amino acids long. The V gene lost 1 base and the J gene lost 8 bases, with 11 bases spanning the gap. CDR3 nucleotides: TGTGCCAGCAGTTACTACCAAGGAGGGGAAGCTTTCTTT. Translated: CASSYYQGGEAFF.

The chain carries TRBV5-1 and TRBJ2-1; D not resolved. The CDR3 extends over 15 amino acids. CDR1 is SGHRS, CDR2 YFSETQ, per germline. V lost 0 bases and J 0 bases, leaving 7 bases between the germline ends. CDR3 DNA sequence: TGCGCCAGCAGCTTGGAGCTTAGCTCCTACAATGAGCAGTTCTTC. This translates into CASSLELSSYNEQFF.

The chain is built from TRBV29-1 and TRBJ1-2; D is ambiguous. The germline V gene has CDR1 SQVTM and CDR2 ANQGSEA. Trimming pared 1 base from V and 3 bases from J, leaving 15 bases between. The CDR3 runs 15 residues. Here the CDR3 DNA reads TGCAGCGTTGAAGGGCTGGACGGACTCTACTATGGCTACACCTTC. Residues: CSVEGLDGLYYGYTF.

Relative to its sample, this clone is medium-sized. V gene TRBV19 combines with J gene TRBJ2-1; D gene unclear. The CDR3 runs 13 residues. Germline CDR1 is LNHDA and CDR2 is SQIVND (reference sequence). The germline V and J ends were trimmed by 3 bases and 5 bases, with 8 bases remaining between them. This CDR3 is CASSMSSNNEQFF. DNA for the CDR3: TGTGCCAGTAGTATGTCCAGTAACAATGAGCAGTTCTTC.